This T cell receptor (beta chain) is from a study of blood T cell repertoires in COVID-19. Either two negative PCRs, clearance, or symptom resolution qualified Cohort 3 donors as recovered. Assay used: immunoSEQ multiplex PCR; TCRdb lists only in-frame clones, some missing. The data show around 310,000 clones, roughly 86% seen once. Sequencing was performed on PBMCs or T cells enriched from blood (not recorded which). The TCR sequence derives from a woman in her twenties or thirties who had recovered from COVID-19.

As DNA, the CDR3 is TGCGCCAGCAGCTTGAGAGGGTCTATGACTGAAGCTTTCTTT. This encodes CASSLRGSMTEAFF. The rearrangement uses TRBV5-1 and TRBJ1-1; D gene uncertain. Germline CDR1 SGHRS, CDR2 YFSETQ. The CDR3 runs 14 residues. Trimming stripped 1 base from V and 5 bases from J, with 12 bases between.